The entry below describes one T cell receptor (beta chain). Generated by immunoSEQ multiplex PCR, the TCRdb table keeps only in-frame clones and is missing some. The top ten hold around 0.013% of the sample, which has 450,000 to 650,000 clones, 75% to 85% seen once. This specimen belongs to a study of shared T cell receptors in the human thymus. The V gene's germline CDR1 is SGHRS and CDR2 YFSETQ. The CDR3 totals 15 residues. V gave up 1 base and J gave up 8 bases; unmatched junction bases: 7. This sample also appeared in a second study, on human thymus T cells. That paper notes: Resections were taken during corrective heart surgery, and the thymus tissue came from these. In thymic and blood repertoires alike, V and J usage looked biased. There were highly overlapping thymic repertoires among unrelated individuals, as related research reported.

V and J are TRBV5-1 and TRBJ2-1; 9 bases are a match to TRBD2. The sample was thymocytes. The clonotype comes from a boy in the first two years of life with a congenital heart defect. CDR3 residues: CASSLLASGIHEQFF. The CDR3 nucleotides read TGCGCCAGCAGCTTGCTGGCTAGCGGGATACATGAGCAGTTCTTC.